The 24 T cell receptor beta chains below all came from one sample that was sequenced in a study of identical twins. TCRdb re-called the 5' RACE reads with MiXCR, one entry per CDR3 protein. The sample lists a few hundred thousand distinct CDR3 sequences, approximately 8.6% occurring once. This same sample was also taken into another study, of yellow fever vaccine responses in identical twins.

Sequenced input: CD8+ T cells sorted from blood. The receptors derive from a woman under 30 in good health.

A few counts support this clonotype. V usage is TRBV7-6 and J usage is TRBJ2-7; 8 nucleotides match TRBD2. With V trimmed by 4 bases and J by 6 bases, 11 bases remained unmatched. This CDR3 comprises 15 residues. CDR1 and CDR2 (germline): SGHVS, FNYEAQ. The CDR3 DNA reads TGTGCCAGCAGCTCACCCCGGGGGGGACTCTCCGAGCAGTACTTC. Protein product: CASSSPRGGLSEQYF.

As DNA, the CDR3 is TGCGCCAGCGGGATAGGGGTCTCTGGGGCCAACGTCCTGACTTTC. It specifies CASGIGVSGANVLTF. The chain uses TRBV4-3 and TRBJ2-6; perhaps TRBD1 as D (5 bases). With 8 bases removed from V and 0 bases from J, the gap between germline ends came to 11 bases. Germline V CDR1 and CDR2: LGHNA, YSLEER. The CDR3 length is 15 residues.

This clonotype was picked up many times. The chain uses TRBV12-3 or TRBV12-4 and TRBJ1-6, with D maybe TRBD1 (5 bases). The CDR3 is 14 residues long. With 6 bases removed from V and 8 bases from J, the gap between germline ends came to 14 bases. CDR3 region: CASSSGTFYSPLHF. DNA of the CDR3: TGTGCCAGCAGCTCCGGGACTTTTTATTCACCCCTCCACTTT.

The CDR3 sequence: CATSGTDIYNEQFF. The CDR3 DNA is TGTGCCACCTCCGGGACTGATATATACAATGAGCAGTTCTTC. The chain recombines TRBV24-1 with TRBJ2-1; tentatively, D is TRBD2 (6 bases). This CDR3 region has 14 residues. Germline CDR1 KGHDR, CDR2 SFDVKD. The ends were cut back, 9 bases at V and 4 bases at J, with 15 bases in the middle.

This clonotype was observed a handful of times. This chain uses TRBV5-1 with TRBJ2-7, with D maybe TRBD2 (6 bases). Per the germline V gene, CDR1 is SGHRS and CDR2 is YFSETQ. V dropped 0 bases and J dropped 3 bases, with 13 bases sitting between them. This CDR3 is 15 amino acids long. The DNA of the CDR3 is TGCGCCAGCAGCTTGGGGTGGGAGGTTAACTACGAGCAGTACTTC. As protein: CASSLGWEVNYEQYF.

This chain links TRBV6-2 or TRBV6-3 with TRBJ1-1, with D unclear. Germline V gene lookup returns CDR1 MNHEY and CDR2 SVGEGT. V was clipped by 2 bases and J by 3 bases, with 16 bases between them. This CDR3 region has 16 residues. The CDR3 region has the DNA TGTGCCAGCAGTTACCCTACCCGGGGTTTATACACTGAAGCTTTCTTT. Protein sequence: CASSYPTRGLYTEAFF.

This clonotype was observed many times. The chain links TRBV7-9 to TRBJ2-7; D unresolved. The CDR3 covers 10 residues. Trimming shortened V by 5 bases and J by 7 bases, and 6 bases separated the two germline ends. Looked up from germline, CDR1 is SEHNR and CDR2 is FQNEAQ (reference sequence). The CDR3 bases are TGTGCCAGCAGCCAATATGAGCAGTACTTC. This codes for CASSQYEQYF.

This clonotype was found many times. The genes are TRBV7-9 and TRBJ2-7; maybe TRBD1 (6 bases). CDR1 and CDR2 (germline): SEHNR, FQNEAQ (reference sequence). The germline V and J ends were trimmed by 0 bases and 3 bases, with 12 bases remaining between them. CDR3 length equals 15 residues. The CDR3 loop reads CASSLALQGLYEQYF. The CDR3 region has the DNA TGTGCCAGCAGCTTAGCGCTTCAGGGGCTCTACGAGCAGTACTTC.

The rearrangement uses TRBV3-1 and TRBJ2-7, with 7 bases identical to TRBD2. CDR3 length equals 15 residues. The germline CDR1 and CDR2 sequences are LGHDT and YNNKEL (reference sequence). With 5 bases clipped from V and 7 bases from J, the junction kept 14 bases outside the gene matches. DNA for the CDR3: TGTGCCAGCAGCTCCGGGGGTGCGGGAGTTTTTGAGCAGTACTTC. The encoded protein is CASSSGGAGVFEQYF.

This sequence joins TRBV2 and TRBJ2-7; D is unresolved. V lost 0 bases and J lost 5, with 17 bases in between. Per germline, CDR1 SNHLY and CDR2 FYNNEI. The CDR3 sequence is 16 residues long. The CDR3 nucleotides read TGTGCCAGCAGTGAAGCGCTTCGTCCCCACTCGGACGAGCAGTACTTC. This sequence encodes CASSEALRPHSDEQYF.

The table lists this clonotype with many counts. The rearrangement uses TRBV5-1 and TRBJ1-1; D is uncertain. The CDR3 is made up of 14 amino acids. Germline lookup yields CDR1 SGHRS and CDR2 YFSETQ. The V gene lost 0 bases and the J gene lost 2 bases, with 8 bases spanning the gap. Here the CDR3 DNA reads TGCGCCAGCAGCTTGGGAGGCTATAACACTGAAGCTTTCTTT. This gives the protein CASSLGGYNTEAFF. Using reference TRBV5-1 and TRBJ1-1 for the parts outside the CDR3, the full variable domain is KAGVTQTPRYLIKTRGQQVTLSCSPISGHRSVSWYQQTPGQGLQFLFEYFSETQRNKGNFPGRFSGRQFSNSRSEMNVSTLELGDSALYLCASSLGGYNTEAFFGQGTRLTVV.

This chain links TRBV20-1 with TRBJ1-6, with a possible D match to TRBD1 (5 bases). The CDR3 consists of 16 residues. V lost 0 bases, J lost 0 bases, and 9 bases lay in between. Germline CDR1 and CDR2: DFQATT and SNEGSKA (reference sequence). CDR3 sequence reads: CSARDRDGSYNSPLHF. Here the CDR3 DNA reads TGCAGTGCTAGAGATAGGGACGGCTCCTATAATTCACCCCTCCACTTT.

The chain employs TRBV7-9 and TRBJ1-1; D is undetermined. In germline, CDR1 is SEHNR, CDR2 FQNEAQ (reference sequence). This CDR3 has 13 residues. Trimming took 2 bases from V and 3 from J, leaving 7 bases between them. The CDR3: CASSLFGHTEAFF. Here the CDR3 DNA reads TGTGCCAGCAGCTTATTCGGTCACACTGAAGCTTTCTTT. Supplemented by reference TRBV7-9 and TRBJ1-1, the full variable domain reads DTGVSQNPRHKITKRGQNVTFRCDPISEHNRLYWYRQTLGQGPEFLTYFQNEAQLEKSRLLSDRFSAERPKGSFSTLEIQRTEQGDSAMYLCASSLFGHTEAFFGQGTRLTVV.

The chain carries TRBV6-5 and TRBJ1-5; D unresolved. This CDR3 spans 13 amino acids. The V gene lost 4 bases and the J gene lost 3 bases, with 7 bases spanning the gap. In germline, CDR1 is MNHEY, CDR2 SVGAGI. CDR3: CASSSNSNQPQHF. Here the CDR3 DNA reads TGTGCCAGCAGTTCGAACTCCAATCAGCCCCAGCATTTT.

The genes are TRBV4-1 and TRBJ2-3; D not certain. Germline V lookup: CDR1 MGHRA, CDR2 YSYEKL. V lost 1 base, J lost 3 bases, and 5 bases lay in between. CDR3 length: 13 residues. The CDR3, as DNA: TGCGCCAGCAGCCAAGGGCAGACAGATACGCAGTATTTT. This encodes CASSQGQTDTQYF.

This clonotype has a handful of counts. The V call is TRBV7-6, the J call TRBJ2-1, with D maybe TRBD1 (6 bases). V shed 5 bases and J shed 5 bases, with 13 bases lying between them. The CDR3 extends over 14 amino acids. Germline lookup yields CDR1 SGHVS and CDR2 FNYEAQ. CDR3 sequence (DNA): TGTGCCAGCAGCCGAGGACAGACAAACAATGAGCAGTTCTTC. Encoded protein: CASSRGQTNNEQFF.

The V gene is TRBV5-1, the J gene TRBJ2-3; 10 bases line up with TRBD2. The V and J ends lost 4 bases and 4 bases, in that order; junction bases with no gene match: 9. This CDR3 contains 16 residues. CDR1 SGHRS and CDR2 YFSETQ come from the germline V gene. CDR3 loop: CASSGSGGPGADTQYF. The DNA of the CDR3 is TGCGCCAGCAGCGGTAGCGGGGGGCCCGGGGCAGATACGCAGTATTTT.

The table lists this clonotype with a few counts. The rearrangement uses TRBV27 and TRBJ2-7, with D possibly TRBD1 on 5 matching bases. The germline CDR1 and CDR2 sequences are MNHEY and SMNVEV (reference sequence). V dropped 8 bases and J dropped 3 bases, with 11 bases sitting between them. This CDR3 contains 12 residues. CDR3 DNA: TGTGCCAGCGGGATCGGACACTACGAGCAGTACTTC. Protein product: CASGIGHYEQYF.

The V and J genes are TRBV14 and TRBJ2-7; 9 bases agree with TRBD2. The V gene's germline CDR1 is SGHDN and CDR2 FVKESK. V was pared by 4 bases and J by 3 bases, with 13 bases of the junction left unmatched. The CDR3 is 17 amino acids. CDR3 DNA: TGTGCCAGCAGCCTCATCGGACGCCCTAGCGGGATCTACGAGCAGTACTTC. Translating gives CASSLIGRPSGIYEQYF.

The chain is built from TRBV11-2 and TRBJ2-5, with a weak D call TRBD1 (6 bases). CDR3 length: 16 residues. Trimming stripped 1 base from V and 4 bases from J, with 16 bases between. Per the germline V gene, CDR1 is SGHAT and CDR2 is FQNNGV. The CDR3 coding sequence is TGTGCCAGCAGCTTAGCCACAGGGAAAGTTGGAGAGACCCAGTACTTC. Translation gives CASSLATGKVGETQYF. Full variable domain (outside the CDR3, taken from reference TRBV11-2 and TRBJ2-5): EAGVAQSPRYKIIEKRQSVAFWCNPISGHATLYWYQQILGQGPKLLIQFQNNGVVDDSQLPKDRFSAERLKGVDSTLKIQPAKLEDSAVYLCASSLATGKVGETQYFGPGTRLLVL.

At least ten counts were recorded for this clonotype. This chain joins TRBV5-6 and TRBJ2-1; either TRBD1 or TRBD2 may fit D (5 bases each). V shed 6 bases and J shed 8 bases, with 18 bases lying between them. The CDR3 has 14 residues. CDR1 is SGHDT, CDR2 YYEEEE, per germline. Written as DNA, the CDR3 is TGTGCCAGCAAGAGGGGACGAGTTGACTATGAGCAGTTCTTC. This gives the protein CASKRGRVDYEQFF.

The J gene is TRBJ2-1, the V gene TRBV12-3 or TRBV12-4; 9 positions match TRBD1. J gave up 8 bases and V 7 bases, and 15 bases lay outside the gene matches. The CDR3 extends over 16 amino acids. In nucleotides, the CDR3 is TGTGCCAGCATCTCGGGGGTCGGGACAGGGTACCATGAGCAGTTCTTC. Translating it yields CASISGVGTGYHEQFF.

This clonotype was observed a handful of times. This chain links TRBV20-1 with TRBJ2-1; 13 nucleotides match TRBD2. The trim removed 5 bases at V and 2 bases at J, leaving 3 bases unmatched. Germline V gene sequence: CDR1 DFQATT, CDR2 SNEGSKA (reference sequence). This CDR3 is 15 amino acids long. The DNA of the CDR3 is TGCAGTGCTCGTACTAGCGGGAGGGCCTACAATGAGCAGTTCTTC. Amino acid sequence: CSARTSGRAYNEQFF.

The CDR3 loop is CAIKARVGVYGYTF. CDR3 DNA sequence: TGTGCCATCAAAGCGAGGGTAGGGGTGTATGGCTACACCTTC. The chain links TRBV10-3 to TRBJ1-2; a possible D gene is TRBD1 (5 bases). There are 14 residues in the CDR3. The V gene's germline CDR1 is ENHRY and CDR2 SYGVKD. Trimming stripped 7 bases from V and 5 bases from J, with 17 bases between.